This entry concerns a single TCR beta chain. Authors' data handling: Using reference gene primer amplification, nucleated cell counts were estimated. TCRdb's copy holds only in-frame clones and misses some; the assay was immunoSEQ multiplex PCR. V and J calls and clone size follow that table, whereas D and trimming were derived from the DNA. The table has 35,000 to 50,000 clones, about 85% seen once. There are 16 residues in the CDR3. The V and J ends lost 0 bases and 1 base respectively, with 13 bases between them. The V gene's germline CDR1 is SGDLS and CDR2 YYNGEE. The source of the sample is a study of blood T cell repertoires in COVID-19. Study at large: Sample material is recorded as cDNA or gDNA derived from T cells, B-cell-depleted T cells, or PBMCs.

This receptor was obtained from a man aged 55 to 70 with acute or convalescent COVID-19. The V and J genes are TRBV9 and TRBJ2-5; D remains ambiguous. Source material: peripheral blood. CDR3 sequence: CASSVGNQAAQETQYF. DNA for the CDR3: TGTGCCAGCAGCGTAGGGAACCAGGCCGCCCAAGAGACCCAGTACTTC.